These T cell receptor beta chains were read from a single sample in a study of regulatory T cells in long-lasting Graves disease. TCRdb reanalysed the multiplex PCR reads using MiXCR and keeps one entry per CDR3 protein. The sample consists of 200,000 to 250,000 distinct CDR3 sequences, around 20% of them appearing once. The input for sequencing was peripheral blood mononuclear cells (PBMCs), taken at new diagnosis, from a patient treated with antithyroid drugs. These receptors were obtained from a female donor with Graves disease. The CDR3 runs from the conserved cysteine through the conserved F or W. Each record gives: CDR3 protein, V gene, J gene.

CDR3 protein: CASFPGLAGSAMIF
V gene: TRBV6-2/TRBV6-3
J gene: TRBJ2-1

CDR3 protein: CSARRGAVSIQYF
V gene: TRBV20-1
J gene: NA

CDR3 protein: CATSRDFSYNEQFF
V gene: TRBV15
J gene: TRBJ2-1

CDR3 protein: CATSDPRTGTGGPQHF
V gene: TRBV24-1
J gene: TRBJ1-5

CDR3 protein: CASSPQFRGDNEQFF
V gene: TRBV7-3
J gene: TRBJ2-1

CDR3 protein: CASSLQYGYTF
V gene: TRBV28
J gene: TRBJ1-2

CDR3 protein: CASSSTGMGNTEAFF
V gene: TRBV7-9
J gene: TRBJ1-1

CDR3 protein: CSARDPASGREAFF
V gene: TRBV20-1
J gene: TRBJ1-1

CDR3 protein: CATSRDLAGDYGYTF
V gene: TRBV15
J gene: TRBJ1-2

CDR3 protein: CATSDSSGTRYNEQFF
V gene: TRBV24-1
J gene: TRBJ2-1

CDR3 protein: CASSLLAAGGGELFF
V gene: TRBV11-3
J gene: TRBJ2-2

CDR3 protein: CASSPDRYNQPQHF
V gene: TRBV7-2
J gene: TRBJ1-5

CDR3 protein: CASSTGDTDTQYF
V gene: TRBV5-1
J gene: TRBJ2-3

CDR3 protein: CASSQEGRGRGYTF
V gene: TRBV3-1
J gene: TRBJ1-2

CDR3 protein: CASSTPSGNQPQHF
V gene: TRBV28
J gene: TRBJ1-5

CDR3 protein: CASSLGASGVQETQYF
V gene: TRBV5-1
J gene: TRBJ2-5

CDR3 protein: CARGTGGNYGYTF
V gene: TRBV30
J gene: TRBJ1-2

CDR3 protein: CASSFELAGNTIYF
V gene: TRBV12-3/TRBV12-4
J gene: TRBJ1-3

CDR3 protein: CASSLVGLGETQYF
V gene: TRBV12-3/TRBV12-4
J gene: TRBJ2-5

CDR3 protein: CASSADRGLYNEQFF
V gene: TRBV2
J gene: TRBJ2-1